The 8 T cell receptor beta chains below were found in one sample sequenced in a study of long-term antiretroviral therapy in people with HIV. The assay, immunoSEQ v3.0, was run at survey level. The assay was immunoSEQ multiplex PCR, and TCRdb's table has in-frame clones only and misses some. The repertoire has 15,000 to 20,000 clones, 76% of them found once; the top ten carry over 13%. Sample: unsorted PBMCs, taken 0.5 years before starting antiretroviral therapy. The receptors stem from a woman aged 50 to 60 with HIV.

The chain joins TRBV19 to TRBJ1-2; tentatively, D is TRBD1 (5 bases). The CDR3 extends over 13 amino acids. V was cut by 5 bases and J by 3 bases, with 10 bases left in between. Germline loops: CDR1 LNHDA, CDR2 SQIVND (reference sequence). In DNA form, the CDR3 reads TGTGCCAGTAGTGAGACAGCTGACTATGGCTACACCTTC. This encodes CASSETADYGYTF.

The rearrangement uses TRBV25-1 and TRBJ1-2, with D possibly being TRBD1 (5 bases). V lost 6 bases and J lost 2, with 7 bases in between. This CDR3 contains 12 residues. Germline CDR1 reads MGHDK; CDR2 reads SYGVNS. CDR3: CASSWDNYGYTF. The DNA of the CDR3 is TGTGCCAGCAGCTGGGACAACTATGGCTACACCTTC.

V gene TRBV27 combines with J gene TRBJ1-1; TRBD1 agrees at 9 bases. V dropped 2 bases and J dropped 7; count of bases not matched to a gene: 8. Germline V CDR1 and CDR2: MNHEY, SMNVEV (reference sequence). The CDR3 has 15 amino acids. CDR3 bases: TGTGCCAGCAGTTTAGGAGGGACAGGGAGAGGTGAAGCTTTCTTT. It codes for CASSLGGTGRGEAFF.

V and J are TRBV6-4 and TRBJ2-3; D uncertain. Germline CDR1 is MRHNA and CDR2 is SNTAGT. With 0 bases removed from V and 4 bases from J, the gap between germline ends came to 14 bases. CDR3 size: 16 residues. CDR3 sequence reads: CASSDSISRGADTQYF. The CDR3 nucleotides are TGTGCCAGCAGTGACTCGATATCTCGAGGCGCAGATACGCAGTATTTT.

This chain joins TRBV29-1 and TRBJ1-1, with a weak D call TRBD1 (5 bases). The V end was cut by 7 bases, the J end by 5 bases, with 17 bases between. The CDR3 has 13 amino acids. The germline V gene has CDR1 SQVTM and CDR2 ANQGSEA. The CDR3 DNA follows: TGCAGCGAGCTCGGGCACGGGGGGACTGAAGCTTTCTTT. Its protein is CSELGHGGTEAFF.

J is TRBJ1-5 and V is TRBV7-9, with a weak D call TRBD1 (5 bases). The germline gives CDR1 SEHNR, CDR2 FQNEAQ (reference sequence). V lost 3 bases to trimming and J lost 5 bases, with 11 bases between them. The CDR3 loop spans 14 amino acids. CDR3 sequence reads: CASSFSGTHQPQHF. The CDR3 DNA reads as TGTGCCAGCAGCTTTTCCGGGACCCATCAGCCCCAGCATTTT.

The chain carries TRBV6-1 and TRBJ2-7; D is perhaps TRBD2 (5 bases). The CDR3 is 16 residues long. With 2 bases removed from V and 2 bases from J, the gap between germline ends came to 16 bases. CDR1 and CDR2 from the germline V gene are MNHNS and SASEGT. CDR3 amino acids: CASSEPEKGDPYEQYF. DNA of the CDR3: TGTGCCAGCAGTGAACCCGAGAAGGGAGACCCCTACGAGCAGTACTTC.

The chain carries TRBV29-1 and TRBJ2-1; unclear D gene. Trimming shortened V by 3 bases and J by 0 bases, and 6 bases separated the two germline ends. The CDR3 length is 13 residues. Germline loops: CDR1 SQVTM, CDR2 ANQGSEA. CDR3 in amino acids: CSVDLSSYNEQFF. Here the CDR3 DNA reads TGCAGCGTTGACCTGAGCTCCTACAATGAGCAGTTCTTC.